The 9 T cell receptor beta chains listed next were all sequenced from one sample in a study of OX40 agonist ivuxolimab in advanced cancers. The data were produced by immunoSEQ multiplex PCR, yet TCRdb's version contains in-frame clones alone and is incomplete. This table has tens of thousands of clones, roughly 83% appearing once. Material: CD4+ or CD8+ T cells sorted from blood, obtained in a trial of the OX40 agonist ivuxolimab. The source of these receptors is an adult with an advanced solid tumor such as melanoma, head and neck, liver or kidney cancer.

There are a few counts of this clone. The CDR3 reads CASSEGLAEPSDTQYF. The CDR3 DNA follows: TGTGCCAGCAGTGAGGGACTAGCGGAACCCTCAGATACGCAGTATTTT. The chain couples TRBV2 to TRBJ2-3; TRBD2 agrees at 11 bases. Trimming cost V 3 bases and J 4 bases; bases outside gene matches: 6. The CDR3 loop spans 16 amino acids. Germline V gene sequence: CDR1 SNHLY, CDR2 FYNNEI. The complete variable domain, with remaining parts taken from reference TRBV2 and TRBJ2-3, reads EPEVTQTPSHQVTQMGQEVILRCVPISNHLYFYWYRQILGQKVEFLVSFYNNEISEKSEIFDDQFSVERPDGSNFTLKIRSTKLEDSAMYFCASSEGLAEPSDTQYFGPGTRLTVL.

CDR3 nucleotide sequence: TGTGCCAGCAGTGAAGGGGCGGGACAGGGGTCCTACGAGCAGTACTTC. Its protein is CASSEGAGQGSYEQYF. The chain combines TRBV6-1 with TRBJ2-7; TRBD1 aligns across 10 bases. The CDR3 runs 16 residues. V dropped 1 base and J dropped 1; count of bases not matched to a gene: 4. Germline CDR1 reads MNHNS; CDR2 reads SASEGT.

This clone was counted a single time. The CDR3 DNA is TGCGCCAGCAGCCAAGACCCGGGACCGGACACTGAAGCTTTCTTT. This sequence encodes CASSQDPGPDTEAFF. The chain couples TRBV4-1 to TRBJ1-1; D perhaps matches TRBD1 (5 bases). CDR1 MGHRA and CDR2 YSYEKL come from the germline V gene. This CDR3 comprises 15 residues. Trimming removed 0 bases at V and 3 bases at J, with 11 bases between.

V gene TRBV5-1 combines with J gene TRBJ1-1, with TRBD1 as a possible D gene (5 bases). Between the trimmed V and J ends, which lost 5 bases and 1 base, there was a span of 12 bases. This CDR3 has 14 residues. Germline lookup yields CDR1 SGHRS and CDR2 YFSETQ. The CDR3 DNA sequence: TGCGCCAGCAGACCTGACAGAGCGAACACTGAAGCTTTCTTT. Its protein is CASRPDRANTEAFF.

The chain recombines TRBV29-1 with TRBJ2-1; D remains ambiguous. V gave up 2 bases and J gave up 8 bases, with 16 bases separating them. This CDR3 has 14 amino acids. Germline V gene sequence: CDR1 SQVTM, CDR2 ANQGSEA. The CDR3 coding sequence is TGCAGCGTTGAAAGGCAGGTCGATTACGATGAGCAGTTCTTC. It is translated as CSVERQVDYDEQFF.

J is TRBJ1-2 and V is TRBV9; D might be TRBD1 (6 bases). Between the trimmed V and J ends, which lost 1 base and 1 base, there was a span of 17 bases. The CDR3 runs 17 residues. The germline V gene encodes CDR1 SGDLS and CDR2 YYNGEE. CDR3 residues: CASSVRRGGESNYGYTF. CDR3 in DNA: TGTGCCAGCAGCGTAAGGAGAGGGGGGGAGAGTAACTATGGCTACACCTTC.

By frequency in the sample, this clone is medium-sized. The chain has TRBV6-1 and TRBJ2-7; D possibly uses TRBD1 or TRBD2 (5 bases each). The CDR3 consists of 15 residues. Germline values: CDR1 MNHNS, CDR2 SASEGT. With 2 bases removed from V and 3 bases from J, the gap between germline ends came to 14 bases. Here the CDR3 reads CASSEPGRKSYEQYF. In DNA, the CDR3 is TGTGCCAGCAGTGAACCGGGACGGAAAAGCTACGAGCAGTACTTC.

The chain carries TRBV19 and TRBJ2-3; TRBD2 matches at 8 bases. The CDR3 is 15 amino acids. Per the germline V gene, CDR1 is LNHDA and CDR2 is SQIVND (reference sequence). V lost 5 bases, J lost 0 bases, and 4 bases stayed unmatched. CDR3 bases: TGTGCCAGTAGTCGACTAGCGTCTAGCACAGATACGCAGTATTTT. Its protein product is CASSRLASSTDTQYF.

This clone is categorized as medium-sized. The same CDR3 arises from other DNA sequences in this sample as well. The chain is built from TRBV6-1 and TRBJ1-5; 7 bases agree with TRBD1. V was pared by 8 bases and J by 0 bases, with 7 bases of the junction left unmatched. CDR3 size: 15 residues. Germline V gene data show CDR1 as MNHNS and CDR2 as SASEGT. CDR3 bases: TGTGCCAGCCGCCTCAGGGACAGTAGCAATCAGCCCCAGCATTTT. It translates to CASRLRDSSNQPQHF.